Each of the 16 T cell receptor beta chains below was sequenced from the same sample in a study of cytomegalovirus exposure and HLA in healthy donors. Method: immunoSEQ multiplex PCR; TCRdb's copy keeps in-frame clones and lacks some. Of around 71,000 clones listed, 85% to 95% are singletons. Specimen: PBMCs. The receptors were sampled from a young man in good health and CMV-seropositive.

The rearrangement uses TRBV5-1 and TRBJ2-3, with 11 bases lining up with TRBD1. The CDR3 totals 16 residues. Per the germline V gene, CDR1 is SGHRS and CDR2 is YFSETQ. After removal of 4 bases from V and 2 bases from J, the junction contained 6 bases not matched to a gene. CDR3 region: CASSAGQGGTTDTQYF. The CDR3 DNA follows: TGCGCCAGCAGCGCGGGACAGGGGGGAACCACAGATACGCAGTATTTT.

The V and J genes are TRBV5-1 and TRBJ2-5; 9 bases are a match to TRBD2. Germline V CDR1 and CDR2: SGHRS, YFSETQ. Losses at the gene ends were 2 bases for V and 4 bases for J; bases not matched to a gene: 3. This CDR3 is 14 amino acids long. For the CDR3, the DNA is TGCGCCAGCAGCTTTGCGGGAGGGCCAGAGACCCAGTACTTC. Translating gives CASSFAGGPETQYF.

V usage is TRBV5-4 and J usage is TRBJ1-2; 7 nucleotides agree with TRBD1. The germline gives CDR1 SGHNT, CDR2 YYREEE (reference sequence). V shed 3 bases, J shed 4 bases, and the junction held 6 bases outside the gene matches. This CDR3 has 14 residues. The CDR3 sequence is CASSSIDRAYGYTF. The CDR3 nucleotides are TGTGCCAGCAGCTCAATTGACAGGGCCTATGGCTACACCTTC.

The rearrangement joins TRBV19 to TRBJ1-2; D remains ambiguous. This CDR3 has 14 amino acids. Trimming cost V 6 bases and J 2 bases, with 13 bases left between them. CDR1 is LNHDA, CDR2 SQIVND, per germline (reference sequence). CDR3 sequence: CASRARDANYGYTF. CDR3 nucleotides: TGTGCCAGTAGAGCACGGGATGCCAACTATGGCTACACCTTC.

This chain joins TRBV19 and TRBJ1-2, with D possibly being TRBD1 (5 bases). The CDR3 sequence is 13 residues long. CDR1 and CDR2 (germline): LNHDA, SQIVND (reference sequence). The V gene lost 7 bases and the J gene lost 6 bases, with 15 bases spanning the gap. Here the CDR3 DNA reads TGTGCCAGTATAGGAGGGGTGAATGATGGCTACACCTTC. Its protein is CASIGGVNDGYTF. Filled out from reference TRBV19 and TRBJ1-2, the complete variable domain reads DGGITQSPKYLFRKEGQNVTLSCEQNLNHDAMYWYRQDPGQGLRLIYYSQIVNDFQKGDIAEGYSVSREKKESFPLTVTSAQKNPTAFYLCASIGGVNDGYTFGSGTRLTVV.

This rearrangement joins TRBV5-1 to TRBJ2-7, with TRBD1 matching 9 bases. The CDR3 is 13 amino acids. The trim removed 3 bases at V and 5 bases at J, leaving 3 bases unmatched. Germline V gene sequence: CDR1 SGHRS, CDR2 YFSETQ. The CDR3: CASSWTGDDEQYF. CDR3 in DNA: TGCGCCAGCAGCTGGACAGGGGATGACGAGCAGTACTTC.

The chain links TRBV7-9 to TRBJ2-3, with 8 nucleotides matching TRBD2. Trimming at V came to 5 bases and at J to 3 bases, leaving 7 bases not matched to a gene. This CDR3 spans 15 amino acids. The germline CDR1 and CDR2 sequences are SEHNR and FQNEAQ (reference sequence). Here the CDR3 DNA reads TGTGCCAGCAGCCAAACTAGCGGATCAACAGATACGCAGTATTTT. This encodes CASSQTSGSTDTQYF. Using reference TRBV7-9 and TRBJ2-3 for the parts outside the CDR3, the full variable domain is DTGVSQNPRHKITKRGQNVTFRCDPISEHNRLYWYRQTLGQGPEFLTYFQNEAQLEKSRLLSDRFSAERPKGSFSTLEIQRTEQGDSAMYLCASSQTSGSTDTQYFGPGTRLTVL.

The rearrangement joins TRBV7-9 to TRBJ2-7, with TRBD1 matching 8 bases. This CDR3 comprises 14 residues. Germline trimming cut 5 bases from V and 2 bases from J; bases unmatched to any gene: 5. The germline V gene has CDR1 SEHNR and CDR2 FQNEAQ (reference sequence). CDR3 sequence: CASSGTGFTYEQYF. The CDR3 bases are TGTGCCAGCAGCGGGACAGGTTTTACCTACGAGCAGTACTTC.

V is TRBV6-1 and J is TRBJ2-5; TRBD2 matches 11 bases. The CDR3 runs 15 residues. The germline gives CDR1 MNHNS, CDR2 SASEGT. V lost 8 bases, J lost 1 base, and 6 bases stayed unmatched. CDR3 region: CASSLAGGSQETQYF. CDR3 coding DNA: TGTGCCAGCTCCCTAGCGGGGGGTAGCCAAGAGACCCAGTACTTC.

The CDR3 DNA is TGTGCCAGCAGCCCAGACAGGGTTTCCTACGAGCAGTACTTC. This sequence encodes CASSPDRVSYEQYF. The genes are TRBV7-2 and TRBJ2-7; TRBD1 aligns across 7 bases. The junction had 5 bases not matched to a gene; V was cut back by 5 bases and J by 1 base. This CDR3 has 14 residues. Germline loops: CDR1 SGHTA, CDR2 FQGNSA.

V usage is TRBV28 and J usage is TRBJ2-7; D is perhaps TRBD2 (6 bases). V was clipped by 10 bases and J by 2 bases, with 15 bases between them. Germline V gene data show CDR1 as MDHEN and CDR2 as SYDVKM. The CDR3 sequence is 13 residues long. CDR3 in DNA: TGTGCCACTGGTAGCGGATCAACCTACGAGCAGTACTTC. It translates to CATGSGSTYEQYF.

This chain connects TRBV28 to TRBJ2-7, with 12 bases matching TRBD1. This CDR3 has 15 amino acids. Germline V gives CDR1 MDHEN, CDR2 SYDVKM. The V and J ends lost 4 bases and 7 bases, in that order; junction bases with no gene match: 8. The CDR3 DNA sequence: TGTGCCAGCAGTTCGCCGGGACAGGGGGCGGAAGAGCAGTACTTC. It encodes CASSSPGQGAEEQYF.

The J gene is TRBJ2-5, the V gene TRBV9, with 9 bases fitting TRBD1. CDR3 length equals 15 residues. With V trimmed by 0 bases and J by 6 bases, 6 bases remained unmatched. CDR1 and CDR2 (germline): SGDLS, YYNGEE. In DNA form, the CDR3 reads TGTGCCAGCAGCGTAGAAGAGGGACAGGGCCAGACCCAGTACTTC. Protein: CASSVEEGQGQTQYF.

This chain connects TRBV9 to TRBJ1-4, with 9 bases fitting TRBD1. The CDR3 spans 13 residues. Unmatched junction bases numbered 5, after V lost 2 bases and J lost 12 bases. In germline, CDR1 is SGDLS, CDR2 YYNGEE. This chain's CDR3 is CASSVSGQGQLFF. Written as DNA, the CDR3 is TGTGCCAGCAGCGTTTCGGGACAGGGCCAACTGTTTTTT.

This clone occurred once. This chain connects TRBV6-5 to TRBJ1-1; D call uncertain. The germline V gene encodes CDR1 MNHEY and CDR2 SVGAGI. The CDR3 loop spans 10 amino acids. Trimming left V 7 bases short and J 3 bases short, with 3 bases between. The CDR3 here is CASTDTEAFF. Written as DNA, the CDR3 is TGTGCCAGCACTGACACTGAAGCTTTCTTT.

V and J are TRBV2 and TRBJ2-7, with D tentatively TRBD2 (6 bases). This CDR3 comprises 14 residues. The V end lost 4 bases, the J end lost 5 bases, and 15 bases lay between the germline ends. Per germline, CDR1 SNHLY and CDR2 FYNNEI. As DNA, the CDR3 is TGTGCCAGCAGTGGAGGTGGAGGGTGGGACGAGCAGTACTTC. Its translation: CASSGGGGWDEQYF.